The 27 T cell receptor beta chains below were found in one sample sequenced in a study of cytomegalovirus exposure and HLA in healthy donors. A multiplex PCR was run with 60 Vbeta primers and 13 Jbeta primers. TCRdb's copy holds only in-frame clones and misses some; the assay was immunoSEQ multiplex PCR. The data hold 150,000 or so clones, with approximately 77% observed a single time. The sample comprised PBMCs. The receptors come from a man between 45 and 60 years old in good health and CMV-seropositive.

This clone turned up a few times. An end of the junction differs from the germline gene, which may be a read error. This chain joins TRBV7-8 and TRBJ1-2, with 10 bases fitting TRBD1. The CDR3 has 15 amino acids. CDR1 and CDR2 from the germline V gene are SGHVS and FQNEAQ. Written as DNA, the CDR3 is TGTGCCGGCAGCCCCAGAGACAGGGGGCATTATGGCTACACCTTC. Translating it yields CAGSPRDRGHYGYTF.

This clone was counted a few times. The rearrangement uses TRBV5-1 and TRBJ1-5; D possibly corresponds to TRBD1 (5 bases). Germline V CDR1 and CDR2: SGHRS, YFSETQ. The V and J ends lost 1 base and 7 bases respectively, with 12 bases between them. This CDR3 has 14 amino acids. CDR3 residues: CASSLLPGMQPQHF. The CDR3 coding sequence is TGCGCCAGCAGCTTGCTCCCAGGGATGCAGCCCCAGCATTTT.

This CDR3 reads CASSIQGGYGYTF. The CDR3 DNA is TGCGCCAGCAGCATACAGGGAGGGTATGGCTACACCTTC. The rearrangement links TRBV5-1 to TRBJ1-2; D possibly corresponds to TRBD1 (6 bases). Between the trimmed V and J ends, which lost 4 bases and 5 bases, there was a span of 12 bases. This CDR3 is 13 amino acids long. From germline, CDR1 is SGHRS and CDR2 YFSETQ.

The table lists this clone with a few counts. The chain couples TRBV2 to TRBJ2-1; 8 nucleotides agree with TRBD2. The germline V gene encodes CDR1 SNHLY and CDR2 FYNNEI. Trimming took 6 bases from V and 5 from J; bases not matched to a gene: 3. There are 13 residues in the CDR3. CDR3 region: CASRLAENNEQFF. The CDR3 nucleotides read TGTGCCAGCAGACTAGCGGAGAACAATGAGCAGTTCTTC.

This clone occurred once. The V and J genes are TRBV6-5 and TRBJ1-4; perhaps TRBD1 as D (5 bases). Trimming removed 2 bases from V and 0 bases from J, with 10 bases in between. This CDR3 region has 16 residues. Looked up from germline, CDR1 is MNHEY and CDR2 is SVGAGI. The CDR3 nucleotides read TGTGCCAGCAGTTACCAGGGATTTGCAACTAATGAAAAACTGTTTTTT. Its translation is CASSYQGFATNEKLFF.

This chain links TRBV27 with TRBJ2-2; TRBD2 matches 9 bases. The germline V gene has CDR1 MNHEY and CDR2 SMNVEV (reference sequence). This CDR3 contains 15 residues. With V trimmed by 3 bases and J by 5 bases, 4 bases remained unmatched. The CDR3 DNA reads as TGTGCCAGCAGTTTGAAAGCGGGGGGTACCGGGGAGCTGTTTTTT. It codes for CASSLKAGGTGELFF.

This sequence joins TRBV7-9 and TRBJ2-5; 10 bases are shared with TRBD2. V trimming: 3 bases; J trimming: 1 base; junction bases outside the gene matches: 5. CDR1 SEHNR and CDR2 FQNEAQ come from the germline V gene (reference sequence). The CDR3 spans 16 residues. The chain's CDR3 is CASSFGLAVRQETQYF. The CDR3 DNA reads as TGTGCCAGCAGCTTTGGACTAGCGGTACGCCAAGAGACCCAGTACTTC.

This chain uses TRBV5-1 with TRBJ2-5, with TRBD2 identical over 9 bases. The CDR3 contains 16 residues. The germline V gene encodes CDR1 SGHRS and CDR2 YFSETQ. J gave up 2 bases and V 4 bases, and 9 bases lay outside the gene matches. The CDR3 sequence: CASSLLSGGLQETQYF. The CDR3 nucleotides are TGCGCCAGCAGCCTCCTTAGCGGGGGCCTACAAGAGACCCAGTACTTC.

This chain uses TRBV14 with TRBJ2-2; 7 positions match TRBD2. Trimming at V came to 6 bases and at J to 2 bases, leaving 6 bases not matched to a gene. This CDR3 comprises 15 residues. CDR1 SGHDN and CDR2 FVKESK come from the germline V gene. The CDR3 DNA sequence: TGTGCCAGCAGACTCGGACTAGTCAACACCGGGGAGCTGTTTTTT. Protein sequence: CASRLGLVNTGELFF.

The chain employs TRBV7-2 and TRBJ2-5; TRBD1 agrees at 7 bases. The tail of the sequence fits TRBJ2-7 better, so the J call may be wrong. Germline V gives CDR1 SGHTA, CDR2 FQGNSA. CDR3 length: 16 amino acids. The chain's CDR3 is CASSSDRGGAIYEQYF. CDR3 DNA: TGTGCCAGCAGCTCAGATCGAGGGGGCGCGATCTACGAGCAGTACTTC.

This clone has just a few counts. The chain carries TRBV7-8 and TRBJ2-5; TRBD2 aligns across 7 bases. Germline CDR1 and CDR2: SGHVS and FQNEAQ. V trimming: 5 bases; J trimming: 2 bases; junction bases outside the gene matches: 11. The CDR3 consists of 16 residues. For the CDR3, the DNA is TGTGCCAGCAGCCCCCCTAGCGGTCGGGATCAAGAGACCCAGTACTTC. Translating gives CASSPPSGRDQETQYF.

This rearrangement joins TRBV6-5 to TRBJ2-3, with D possibly being TRBD1 (6 bases). V shed 5 bases and J shed 2 bases, with 8 bases lying between them. Germline lookup yields CDR1 MNHEY and CDR2 SVGAGI. The CDR3 has 13 amino acids. The CDR3 is CASSDRFTDTQYF. The CDR3 DNA reads TGTGCCAGCAGTGACAGGTTCACAGATACGCAGTATTTT.

The CDR3 sequence: CASSPADRAAIQYF. The CDR3 DNA reads as TGTGCCAGCTCACCAGCCGACAGGGCCGCCATTCAGTACTTC. The V gene is TRBV18, the J gene TRBJ2-4; 7 nucleotides align to TRBD1. The V gene end was trimmed by 2 bases and the J gene end by 9 bases; junction bases not matched to a gene: 7. This CDR3 has 14 residues. Per germline, CDR1 KGHSH and CDR2 LQKENI.

The sample holds one count of this clone. The chain couples TRBV5-1 to TRBJ2-7; TRBD1 matches at 8 bases. Germline CDR1 and CDR2: SGHRS and YFSETQ. V lost 3 bases and J lost 2; bases outside the gene matches: 7. The length of the CDR3 is 15 residues. The CDR3 loop reads CASSWTGTGPYEQYF. CDR3 DNA: TGCGCCAGCAGCTGGACCGGGACAGGCCCCTACGAGCAGTACTTC.

V is TRBV9 and J is TRBJ1-4; D may be TRBD1 (6 bases). Germline CDR1 is SGDLS and CDR2 is YYNGEE. The germline V and J ends were trimmed by 0 bases and 4 bases, with 13 bases remaining between them. The CDR3 contains 16 residues. The CDR3 loop reads CASSVGGGQVNEKLFF. CDR3 nucleotide sequence: TGTGCCAGCAGCGTAGGCGGGGGGCAGGTTAATGAAAAACTGTTTTTT. Supplemented by reference TRBV9 and TRBJ1-4, the full variable domain reads DSGVTQTPKHLITATGQRVTLRCSPRSGDLSVYWYQQSLDQGLQFLIQYYNGEERAKGNILERFSAQQFPDLHSELNLSSLELGDSALYFCASSVGGGQVNEKLFFGSGTQLSVL.

This clone occurred a few times. This rearrangement joins TRBV7-9 to TRBJ2-4; perhaps TRBD1 as D (6 bases). CDR1 and CDR2 from the germline V gene are SEHNR and FQNEAQ (reference sequence). The V end was cut by 1 base, the J end by 3 bases, with 10 bases between. CDR3 length equals 15 residues. CDR3 sequence reads: CASSLDGGFKNIQYF. In DNA, the CDR3 is TGTGCCAGCAGCTTAGATGGGGGCTTCAAAAACATTCAGTACTTC.

The rearrangement uses TRBV9 and TRBJ2-5; TRBD1 is a possible D gene (5 bases). TRBJ2-7 explains the end of the DNA better; the J call may be wrong. Germline lookup yields CDR1 SGDLS and CDR2 YYNGEE. The CDR3 runs to 14 residues. The CDR3 nucleotides read TGTGCCAGCAGCGTAAGAGGCAGGGAAGGCGAGCAGTACTTC. As protein: CASSVRGREGEQYF.

The chain is built from TRBV15 and TRBJ1-5, with D maybe TRBD1 (5 bases). Germline V lookup: CDR1 LNHNV, CDR2 YYDKDF (reference sequence). Trimming removed 0 bases from V and 2 bases from J, with 8 bases in between. This CDR3 contains 15 residues. The CDR3 loop is CATSREGLGNQPQHF. The DNA of the CDR3 is TGTGCCACCAGCAGAGAGGGACTCGGCAATCAGCCCCAGCATTTT.

V is TRBV7-2 and J is TRBJ1-1; D unresolved. Germline values: CDR1 SGHTA, CDR2 FQGNSA. V was pared by 2 bases and J by 1 base, with 8 bases between. The CDR3 sequence is 14 residues long. The CDR3 spells CASSLRRRNTEAFF. Here the CDR3 DNA reads TGTGCCAGCAGCTTACGACGGAGGAACACTGAAGCTTTCTTT.

This clone was counted a few times. CDR3 nucleotide sequence: TGTGCCAGCAAGCGGCAGCCTAGCACAGATACGCAGTATTTT. Translation: CASKRQPSTDTQYF. The rearrangement links TRBV6-4 to TRBJ2-3; D is perhaps TRBD2 (5 bases). The length of the CDR3 is 14 residues. Germline CDR1 is MRHNA and CDR2 is SNTAGT. V was clipped by 7 bases and J by 0 bases, with 11 bases between them.

The chain uses TRBV6-5 and TRBJ1-1, with TRBD1 identical over 8 bases. CDR1 is MNHEY, CDR2 SVGAGI, per germline. V gave up 6 bases and J gave up 10 bases; unmatched junction bases: 4. The CDR3 sequence is 11 residues long. CDR3 sequence reads: CASRTRGPAFF. CDR3 bases: TGTGCCAGCAGAACCAGGGGGCCAGCTTTCTTT.

The CDR3 DNA reads as TGTGCCAGCAGTTTTAGCGGGGGGACCTACAATGAGCAGTTCTTC. The encoded protein is CASSFSGGTYNEQFF. The J gene is TRBJ2-1, the V gene TRBV28, with 10 bases lining up with TRBD2. Germline V gene lookup returns CDR1 MDHEN and CDR2 SYDVKM. The CDR3 sequence is 15 residues long. Trimming took 3 bases from V and 2 from J; bases not matched to a gene: 1.

This chain links TRBV5-6 with TRBJ1-1; D ambiguous. Trimming took 0 bases from V and 6 from J, leaving 12 bases between them. The CDR3 consists of 14 residues. The germline gives CDR1 SGHDT, CDR2 YYEEEE. The CDR3 is CASSLVSVFSEAFF. The CDR3 nucleotides are TGTGCCAGCAGCTTGGTTTCGGTTTTCTCTGAAGCTTTCTTT.

The chain has TRBV5-1 and TRBJ2-5, with 8 bases that match TRBD2. The CDR3 spans 16 residues. Germline loops: CDR1 SGHRS, CDR2 YFSETQ. The V gene end was trimmed by 1 base and the J gene end by 3 bases; junction bases not matched to a gene: 8. CDR3 residues: CASSLNVARGEETQYF. The CDR3 DNA reads as TGCGCCAGCAGCTTGAACGTCGCGCGGGGGGAAGAGACCCAGTACTTC.

The gene calls are TRBV5-1 and TRBJ2-2; 10 bases line up with TRBD2. This CDR3 has 16 residues. With V trimmed by 4 bases and J by 1 base, 4 bases remained unmatched. CDR1 SGHRS and CDR2 YFSETQ come from the germline V gene. The CDR3, as DNA: TGCGCCAGCAGCCCACGGACTAGCGGGAACACCGGGGAGCTGTTTTTT. This encodes CASSPRTSGNTGELFF.

This clone was detected a few times. This chain joins TRBV10-3 and TRBJ2-2; perhaps TRBD1 as D (6 bases). The germline CDR1 and CDR2 sequences are ENHRY and SYGVKD. This CDR3 spans 15 amino acids. V was shortened by 4 bases and J by 1 base, with 10 bases between the two germline ends. CDR3 in DNA: TGTGCCATCAGTGGCCGGGACAAGAACACCGGGGAGCTGTTTTTT. Amino acid sequence: CAISGRDKNTGELFF.

V usage is TRBV5-4 and J usage is TRBJ1-3, with 10 bases aligning to TRBD1. Trimming removed 4 bases from V and 4 bases from J; junction bases left unmatched: 5. Looked up from germline, CDR1 is SGHNT and CDR2 is YYREEE (reference sequence). This CDR3 spans 15 amino acids. The CDR3 coding sequence is TGTGCCAGCAGCGGGGACAGGGGCCGGGGAAACACCATATATTTT. Translated: CASSGDRGRGNTIYF.